One and the same sample provided the 24 T cell receptor beta chains below, sequenced in a study of beta chain features in type 1 diabetes. Study conclusions and caveats: Type 1 diabetes patients had TCRB CDR3s that were shorter (moderately but significantly so) in all four CD4+ subsets.

These receptors are not linked to any known antigen. Expressed TCRB transcripts were sequenced after all isolated RNA was converted to cDNA. Here immunoSEQ multiplex PCR was the method, and the copy in TCRdb shows in-frame clones only, minus some. The sample includes 120,000 or so clones, roughly 17% of them seen just once. The specimen was central memory CD4+ T cells from blood. These receptors were obtained from a young man with type 1 diabetes.

There are many counts of this clone. Within the sample, other DNA sequences also encode this same CDR3. The chain is built from TRBV19 and TRBJ2-1; 9 bases fit TRBD2. Germline CDR1 reads LNHDA; CDR2 reads SQIVND (reference sequence). With V trimmed by 7 bases and J by 4 bases, 11 bases remained unmatched. The CDR3 is made up of 16 amino acids. Written as DNA, the CDR3 is TGTGCCAGTACCCCCGGCGGGGGGGCGTTATACAATGAGCAGTTCTTC. Protein: CASTPGGGALYNEQFF.

This clone was detected a few times. The J gene is TRBJ2-1, the V gene TRBV30; 14 positions agree with TRBD2. This CDR3 is built from 17 residues. Germline V gives CDR1 GTSNPN, CDR2 SVGIG (reference sequence). V was clipped by 0 bases and J by 10 bases; unmatched bases: 11. DNA of the CDR3: TGTGCCTGGAGTGTACCCGTTCGACTAGCGGGAGGGCCAGAGCAGTTCTTC. Its translation is CAWSVPVRLAGGPEQFF.

With regard to this clone: The same CDR3 is also encoded by other DNA sequences in this sample. The rearrangement uses TRBV4-3 and TRBJ2-7; D perhaps matches TRBD2 (5 bases). Germline V gene sequence: CDR1 LGHNA, CDR2 YSLEER. Trimming shortened V by 3 bases and J by 0 bases, and 12 bases separated the two germline ends. CDR3 length: 15 amino acids. For the CDR3, the DNA is TGCGCCAGCAGCCAGTTTCCCGGGGACTCCTACGAGCAGTACTTC. Amino acids: CASSQFPGDSYEQYF.

The CDR3 DNA follows: TGTGCCAGCAGCTTAGCCACAGGGCGGGACACCATATATTTT. Amino acid sequence: CASSLATGRDTIYF. The rearrangement links TRBV7-2 to TRBJ1-3, with a tentative D call TRBD1 (6 bases). The V end lost 0 bases, the J end lost 8 bases, and 11 bases lay between the germline ends. Germline loops: CDR1 SGHTA, CDR2 FQGNSA. CDR3 length equals 14 residues.

The chain uses TRBV6-5 and TRBJ2-7; possible D gene TRBD1, 6 bases. V lost 6 bases and J lost 7, with 10 bases in between. The V gene's germline CDR1 is MNHEY and CDR2 SVGAGI. The CDR3 consists of 11 residues. For the CDR3, the DNA is TGTGCCAGCAGCGACGGGACAGAGCAGTACTTC. It translates to CASSDGTEQYF.

The gene calls are TRBV7-3 and TRBJ1-1; possible D gene TRBD1, 6 bases. Germline V gene lookup returns CDR1 SGHTA and CDR2 FQGTGA. This CDR3 is 17 amino acids long. The V and J ends lost 3 bases and 5 bases respectively, with 22 bases between them. CDR3: CASSFQRQGPRGTEAFF. The CDR3 DNA reads TGTGCCAGCAGCTTCCAGCGGCAGGGGCCCCGGGGGACTGAAGCTTTCTTT.

The table lists this clone with many counts. The chain joins TRBV11-2 to TRBJ1-2, with unresolved D. This CDR3 spans 11 amino acids. Germline CDR1 is SGHAT and CDR2 is FQNNGV. Between the trimmed V and J ends, which lost 6 bases and 11 bases, there was a span of 13 bases. Here the CDR3 reads CASSYAGWYTF. The CDR3 DNA reads TGTGCCAGCAGTTATGCCGGTTGGTACACCTTC.

A note on this clone: The sample has other DNA sequences that encode this CDR3 too. The chain combines TRBV5-1 with TRBJ2-3; 9 bases are a match to TRBD1. This CDR3 is built from 15 residues. The V segment lost 3 bases and the J segment 1 base; nucleotides outside the gene matches: 3. The germline gives CDR1 SGHRS, CDR2 YFSETQ. The CDR3 spells CASSSQGAGTDTQYF. The CDR3 coding sequence is TGCGCCAGCAGCTCACAGGGGGCTGGCACAGATACGCAGTATTTT.

The chain joins TRBV5-1 to TRBJ2-3, with TRBD2 identical over 7 bases. Germline assignment: CDR1 SGHRS and CDR2 YFSETQ. The CDR3 totals 15 residues. The junction had 9 bases not matched to a gene; V was cut back by 4 bases and J by 4 bases. The CDR3 spells CASSLTGTIPDTQYF. Written as DNA, the CDR3 is TGCGCCAGCAGCCTCACCGGGACTATACCAGATACGCAGTATTTT. Looking up the rest from reference TRBV5-1 and TRBJ2-3 gives the full variable domain: KAGVTQTPRYLIKTRGQQVTLSCSPISGHRSVSWYQQTPGQGLQFLFEYFSETQRNKGNFPGRFSGRQFSNSRSEMNVSTLELGDSALYLCASSLTGTIPDTQYFGPGTRLTVL.

The J gene is TRBJ2-4, the V gene TRBV6-1, with D uncertain. This CDR3 region has 13 residues. CDR1 and CDR2 (germline): MNHNS, SASEGT. The V gene lost 5 bases and the J gene lost 4 bases, with 9 bases spanning the gap. CDR3 nucleotide sequence: TGTGCCAGCAGTCTTGGACGGAAAAACATTCAGTACTTC. This gives the protein CASSLGRKNIQYF.

This chain joins TRBV7-2 and TRBJ2-5; D unclear. Trimming shortened V by 4 bases and J by 3 bases, and 3 bases separated the two germline ends. Germline loops: CDR1 SGHTA, CDR2 FQGNSA. The CDR3 runs 11 residues. CDR3 residues: CASSSEETQYF. The CDR3 nucleotides are TGTGCCAGCAGCTCGGAAGAGACCCAGTACTTC.

Of note for this clone: This same CDR3 is encoded by further DNA sequences in the sample. The chain recombines TRBV30 with TRBJ2-3; D call uncertain. Germline values: CDR1 GTSNPN, CDR2 SVGIG (reference sequence). The CDR3 is made up of 12 amino acids. The ends were cut back, 0 bases at V and 3 bases at J, with 4 bases in the middle. Written as DNA, the CDR3 is TGTGCCTGGAGTGTAGGGACAGATACGCAGTATTTT. Translation: CAWSVGTDTQYF.

The chain carries TRBV19 and TRBJ2-7, with D possibly being TRBD2 (5 bases). Germline V gives CDR1 LNHDA, CDR2 SQIVND (reference sequence). Trimming left V 5 bases short and J 1 base short, with 12 bases between. CDR3 length equals 14 residues. The CDR3: CASSEGGWSYEQYF. The CDR3 region has the DNA TGTGCCAGTAGTGAGGGCGGGTGGTCCTACGAGCAGTACTTC.

V usage is TRBV7-6 and J usage is TRBJ1-1, with D maybe TRBD1 (6 bases). The CDR3 sequence is 14 residues long. Germline CDR1 and CDR2: SGHVS and FNYEAQ. V lost 5 bases and J lost 4, with 14 bases in between. CDR3 nucleotide sequence: TGTGCCAGCAGCACGACCGGGACAAGCACTGAAGCTTTCTTT. This translates into CASSTTGTSTEAFF. The entire variable domain, with the rest obtained from reference TRBV7-6 and TRBJ1-1, is as follows: GAGVSQSPRYKVTKRGQDVALRCDPISGHVSLYWYRQALGQGPEFLTYFNYEAQQDKSGLPNDRFSAERPEGSISTLTIQRTEQRDSAMYRCASSTTGTSTEAFFGQGTRLTVV.

The chain couples TRBV5-5 to TRBJ1-1; 8 bases map to TRBD1. V lost 5 bases, J lost 0 bases, and 18 bases stayed unmatched. This CDR3 comprises 19 residues. Germline-derived CDR1 and CDR2 are SGHKS and YYEKEE (reference sequence). The CDR3 region has the DNA TGTGCCAGCAGGCTGGTCGCCGGGACAGGCTTGTCCATGAACACTGAAGCTTTCTTT. It translates to CASRLVAGTGLSMNTEAFF. Full variable domain (remainder filled in from reference TRBV5-5 and TRBJ1-1): DAGVTQSPTHLIKTRGQQVTLRCSPISGHKSVSWYQQVLGQGPQFIFQYYEKEERGRGNFPDRFSARQFPNYSSELNVNALLLGDSALYLCASRLVAGTGLSMNTEAFFGQGTRLTVV.

There are a few counts of this clone. A much larger clone lies a single base off, so this may be a read error. The sample holds other DNA sequences that translate to the same CDR3. The V call is TRBV5-6, the J call TRBJ2-7; D may correspond to TRBD1 or TRBD2 (5 bases each). V lost 0 bases and J 2 bases, leaving 18 bases between the germline ends. The germline V gene has CDR1 SGHDT and CDR2 YYEEEE. This CDR3 has 17 residues. The CDR3 nucleotides read TGTGCCAGCAGCTTGGTCCCCGGGACGCCGTTGCCCTACGAGCAGTACTTC. Its protein is CASSLVPGTPLPYEQYF.

This clone was picked up a small number of times. The chain couples TRBV7-9 to TRBJ2-1, with 10 bases identical to TRBD2. Germline V gene lookup returns CDR1 SEHNR and CDR2 FQNEAQ (reference sequence). This CDR3 is built from 15 residues. V lost 7 bases and J lost 4; bases outside the gene matches: 7. CDR3 in DNA: TGTGCCAGCACAGTCCTAGCGGGAGTTTACAATGAGCAGTTCTTC. This sequence encodes CASTVLAGVYNEQFF.

This clone was counted a few times. The V and J genes are TRBV5-1 and TRBJ2-5; the match to TRBD2 covers 10 bases. The trim removed 3 bases at V and 5 bases at J, leaving 7 bases unmatched. CDR1 is SGHRS, CDR2 YFSETQ, per germline. This CDR3 is 15 amino acids long. CDR3 region: CASSSSLAGMETQYF. The CDR3 nucleotides are TGCGCCAGCAGCTCATCACTAGCGGGGATGGAGACCCAGTACTTC. The full variable domain, rest sourced from reference TRBV5-1 and TRBJ2-5, is KAGVTQTPRYLIKTRGQQVTLSCSPISGHRSVSWYQQTPGQGLQFLFEYFSETQRNKGNFPGRFSGRQFSNSRSEMNVSTLELGDSALYLCASSSSLAGMETQYFGPGTRLLVL.

This sequence joins TRBV5-4 and TRBJ2-6; D is uncertain. The CDR3 loop spans 16 amino acids. The V gene's germline CDR1 is SGHNT and CDR2 YYREEE (reference sequence). The V gene lost 2 bases and the J gene lost 4 bases, with 13 bases spanning the gap. This CDR3 reads CASSFKGAVGANVLTF. The CDR3 nucleotides read TGTGCCAGCAGCTTTAAGGGTGCCGTAGGGGCCAACGTCCTGACTTTC. Filled out from reference TRBV5-4 and TRBJ2-6, the complete variable domain reads ETGVTQSPTHLIKTRGQQVTLRCSSQSGHNTVSWYQQALGQGPQFIFQYYREEENGRGNFPPRFSGLQFPNYSSELNVNALELDDSALYLCASSFKGAVGANVLTFGAGSRLTVL.

The table lists this clone with many counts. The rearrangement joins TRBV7-9 to TRBJ1-4; possible D gene TRBD1, 5 bases. The CDR3 contains 17 residues. Germline-derived CDR1 and CDR2 are SEHNR and FQNEAQ (reference sequence). V lost 2 bases, J lost 0 bases, and 13 bases lay in between. CDR3 in DNA: TGTGCCAGCAGCTTAACCCAGGGCCTTGCAACTAATGAAAAACTGTTTTTT. Amino acids: CASSLTQGLATNEKLFF.

This clone has more than one count but fewer than ten. The rearrangement joins TRBV6-5 to TRBJ1-4, with D unresolved. The germline gives CDR1 MNHEY, CDR2 SVGAGI. V gave up 6 bases and J gave up 5 bases, with 13 bases separating them. The CDR3 is made up of 14 amino acids. Written as DNA, the CDR3 is TGTGCCAGCAGCGTGGGCCGTAGAAATGAAAAACTGTTTTTT. It specifies CASSVGRRNEKLFF.

V usage is TRBV7-9 and J usage is TRBJ1-1; D is unclear. CDR1 is SEHNR and CDR2 is FQNEAQ in the germline V gene (reference sequence). Trimming stripped 4 bases from V and 8 bases from J, with 11 bases between. The CDR3 sequence is 12 residues long. The CDR3: CASSSEGIEAFF. The CDR3 nucleotides are TGTGCCAGCAGCTCAGAAGGGATCGAAGCTTTCTTT.

The chain joins TRBV5-4 to TRBJ1-2; D perhaps matches TRBD1 (5 bases). The length of the CDR3 is 14 residues. V gave up 2 bases and J gave up 4 bases, with 12 bases separating them. Germline CDR1 is SGHNT and CDR2 is YYREEE (reference sequence). CDR3 sequence reads: CASSLDSRGYGYTF. In DNA, the CDR3 is TGTGCCAGCAGCTTAGATTCGAGGGGCTATGGCTACACCTTC. The full variable domain, rest sourced from reference TRBV5-4 and TRBJ1-2, is ETGVTQSPTHLIKTRGQQVTLRCSSQSGHNTVSWYQQALGQGPQFIFQYYREEENGRGNFPPRFSGLQFPNYSSELNVNALELDDSALYLCASSLDSRGYGYTFGSGTRLTVV.

The chain combines TRBV6-5 with TRBJ2-7, with D possibly TRBD2 on 6 matching bases. This CDR3 comprises 12 residues. CDR1 and CDR2 from the germline V gene are MNHEY and SVGAGI. Trimming cost V 11 bases and J 0 bases, with 11 bases left between them. The CDR3, as DNA: TGTGCCGCTCGCGGGGACTCCTACGAGCAGTACTTC. As protein: CAARGDSYEQYF.